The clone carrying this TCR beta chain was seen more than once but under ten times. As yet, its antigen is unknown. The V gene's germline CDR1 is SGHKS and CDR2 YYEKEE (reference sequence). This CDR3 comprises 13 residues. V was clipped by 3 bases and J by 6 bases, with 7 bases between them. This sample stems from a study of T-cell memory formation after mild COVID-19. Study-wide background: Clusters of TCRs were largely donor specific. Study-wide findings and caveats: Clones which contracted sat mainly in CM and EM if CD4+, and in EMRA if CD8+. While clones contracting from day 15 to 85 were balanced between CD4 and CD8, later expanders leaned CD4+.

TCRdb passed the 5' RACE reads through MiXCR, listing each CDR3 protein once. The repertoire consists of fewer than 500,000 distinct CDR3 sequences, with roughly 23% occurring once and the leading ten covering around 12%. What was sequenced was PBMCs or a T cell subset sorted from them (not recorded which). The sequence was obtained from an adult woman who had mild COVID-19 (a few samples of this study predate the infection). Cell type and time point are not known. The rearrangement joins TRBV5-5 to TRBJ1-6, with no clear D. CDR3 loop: CASSSVANSPLHF. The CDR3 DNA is TGTGCCAGCAGCTCCGTAGCTAATTCACCCCTCCACTTT.